This T cell receptor (beta chain) derives from a study of cytomegalovirus exposure and HLA in healthy donors. For the study at large: Both the 100 to 150 validation repertoires and the 600 to 750 first-cohort repertoires used the same platform, as reported by a later analysis. Study-wide points: First-cohort TCR clusters were later found to tend to co-occur in the 90 to 150 validation repertoires. The classifier, whose performance was assessed in both the original and validation cohorts, reportedly diagnosed cytomegalovirus status with high specificity and sensitivity.

Libraries were prepared by immunoSEQ multiplex PCR; TCRdb keeps only in-frame clonotypes and omits some of them. The data show more than 150,000 clones, roughly four fifths seen once. For this clone: Its specificity is not known.

Germline CDR1 reads SGHRS; CDR2 reads YFSETQ. The CDR3 is made up of 15 amino acids. Trimming took 0 bases from V and 2 from J; bases not matched to a gene: 2. The gene calls are TRBV5-1 and TRBJ1-5, with 7 bases fitting TRBD1. The TCR originated in a woman in her late teens or twenties in good health and CMV-seropositive. Sequencing was performed on PBMCs. In DNA form, the CDR3 reads TGCGCCAGCAGCTTGGACGGACAGGGCAATCAGCCCCAGCATTTT. Translating gives CASSLDGQGNQPQHF.